This passage covers 10 T cell receptor beta chains from one sample sequenced in a study of control samples from healthy donors and cancer patients. Sequencing was performed with immunoSEQ multiplex PCR; in TCRdb, only in-frame clones are kept and a portion is missing. The sample comprises approximately 88,000 clones, approximately 90% of which are singletons, and around 0.92% rests with the top ten. Sequencing was performed on blood. These receptors were obtained from a woman aged 25 to 39 in good health.

The rearrangement joins TRBV6-1 to TRBJ1-2; a possible D gene is TRBD1 (6 bases). The CDR3 contains 13 residues. V was trimmed by 1 base and J by 4 bases, leaving 7 bases between them. From germline, CDR1 is MNHNS and CDR2 SASEGT. The chain's CDR3 is CASSEDRVYGYTF. CDR3 sequence (DNA): TGTGCCAGCAGTGAAGACAGGGTCTATGGCTACACCTTC.

This chain joins TRBV5-1 and TRBJ1-1, with 8 bases matching TRBD1. Germline trimming cut 0 bases from V and 5 bases from J; bases unmatched to any gene: 12. This CDR3 has 17 amino acids. Per the germline V gene, CDR1 is SGHRS and CDR2 is YFSETQ. The CDR3 region has the DNA TGCGCCAGCAGCTTGGTGCCGGACAGGGTGGGGGGAACTGAAGCTTTCTTT. Translated, it gives CASSLVPDRVGGTEAFF.

The chain recombines TRBV9 with TRBJ1-6; weak D call: TRBD1 (5 bases). Per germline, CDR1 SGDLS and CDR2 YYNGEE. There are 15 residues in the CDR3. The germline V and J ends were trimmed by 0 bases and 10 bases, with 14 bases remaining between them. CDR3 DNA: TGTGCCAGCAGCGTAGATGGGGGAACGGGGTCACCCCTCCACTTT. Residues: CASSVDGGTGSPLHF.

V and J are TRBV25-1 and TRBJ2-5; D is unresolved. This CDR3 is 16 amino acids long. Germline-derived CDR1 and CDR2 are MGHDK and SYGVNS. V dropped 2 bases and J dropped 2 bases, with 15 bases sitting between them. The CDR3 region is CASSEINGRRQETQYF. Written as DNA, the CDR3 is TGTGCCAGCAGTGAAATTAATGGCAGGCGACAAGAGACCCAGTACTTC.

The rearrangement uses TRBV6-5 and TRBJ2-7; TRBD1 aligns across 8 bases. V dropped 6 bases and J dropped 5; count of bases not matched to a gene: 12. The CDR3 covers 15 residues. From germline, CDR1 is MNHEY and CDR2 SVGAGI. The CDR3 sequence: CASSPSGRGLHEQYF. CDR3 DNA: TGTGCCAGCAGCCCGTCGGGCAGGGGGCTCCACGAGCAGTACTTC.

The chain carries TRBV3-1 (or the pseudogene TRBV3-2) and TRBJ2-3; 9 bases are a match to TRBD2. The V gene's germline CDR1 is LGHDT and CDR2 YNNKEL (reference sequence). The CDR3 has 14 amino acids. Germline trimming cut 6 bases from V and 4 bases from J; bases unmatched to any gene: 5. CDR3 in DNA: TGTGCCAGCAGGCGGGGGGGAGCGGCAGATACGCAGTATTTT. Amino acids: CASRRGGAADTQYF.

The V call is TRBV5-5, the J call TRBJ2-3; 9 nucleotides match TRBD2. This CDR3 spans 17 amino acids. The J segment lost 2 bases and the V segment lost 2 bases, leaving 9 bases of the junction unmatched. Germline CDR1 reads SGHKS; CDR2 reads YYEKEE (reference sequence). This CDR3 is CASSFGVAGGFTDTQYF. The CDR3, as DNA: TGTGCCAGCAGCTTCGGGGTTGCGGGAGGGTTCACAGATACGCAGTATTTT. Drawing the rest from reference TRBV5-5 and TRBJ2-3, the complete variable domain is DAGVTQSPTHLIKTRGQQVTLRCSPISGHKSVSWYQQVLGQGPQFIFQYYEKEERGRGNFPDRFSARQFPNYSSELNVNALLLGDSALYLCASSFGVAGGFTDTQYFGPGTRLTVL.

This chain uses TRBV5-6 with TRBJ1-1; D possibly corresponds to TRBD1 (5 bases). Trimming took off 1 base at V and 3 bases at J, with 7 bases between the two ends. The germline gives CDR1 SGHDT, CDR2 YYEEEE. The CDR3 spans 13 residues. DNA for the CDR3: TGTGCCAGCAGCTTGATAGGGGACACTGAAGCTTTCTTT. Protein product: CASSLIGDTEAFF.

The genes are TRBV6-1 and TRBJ1-2; tentative D call: TRBD1 (5 bases). The CDR3 contains 16 residues. The V and J ends lost 3 bases and 4 bases respectively, with 18 bases between them. Germline V lookup: CDR1 MNHNS, CDR2 SASEGT. In DNA, the CDR3 is TGTGCCAGCAGTGAGAGTCTTCTGACAGCAACCTATGGCTACACCTTC. This sequence encodes CASSESLLTATYGYTF.

This clone has a single count. The gene calls are TRBV7-7 and TRBJ2-5; no firm D call. Trimming cost V 5 bases and J 1 base, with 17 bases left between them. The CDR3 totals 16 residues. Per the germline V gene, CDR1 is SSHAT and CDR2 is FNYEAQ (reference sequence). Here the CDR3 DNA reads TGTGCCAGCAGCCACGGTCGTCTTGTGTCCCAAGAGACCCAGTACTTC. Translated: CASSHGRLVSQETQYF.